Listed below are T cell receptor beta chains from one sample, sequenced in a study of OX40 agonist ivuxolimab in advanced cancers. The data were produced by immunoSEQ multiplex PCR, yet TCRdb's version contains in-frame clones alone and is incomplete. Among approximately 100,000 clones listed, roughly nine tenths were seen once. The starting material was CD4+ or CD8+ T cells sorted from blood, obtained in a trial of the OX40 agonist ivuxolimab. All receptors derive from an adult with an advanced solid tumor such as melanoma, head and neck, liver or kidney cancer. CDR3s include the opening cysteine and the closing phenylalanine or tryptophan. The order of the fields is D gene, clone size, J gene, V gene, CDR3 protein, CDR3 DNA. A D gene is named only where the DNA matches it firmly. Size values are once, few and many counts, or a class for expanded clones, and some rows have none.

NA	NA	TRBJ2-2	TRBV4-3	CASSQVWRSSTGELFF	TGCGCCAGCAGCCAAGTATGGCGGTCCTCCACCGGGGAGCTGTTTTTT
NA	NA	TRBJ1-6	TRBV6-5	CASSYSRISPLHF	TGTGCCAGCAGTTACTCGAGGATCTCACCCCTCCACTTT
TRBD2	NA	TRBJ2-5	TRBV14	CASSQGEWLAGRETQYF	TGTGCCAGCAGCCAAGGTGAATGGCTAGCGGGAAGAGAGACCCAGTACTTC
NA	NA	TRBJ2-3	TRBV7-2	CASSPIATYTDTQYF	TGTGCCAGCAGTCCCATAGCCACTTACACAGATACGCAGTATTTT
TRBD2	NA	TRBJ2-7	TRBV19	CASSLRPSGLGSYEQYF	TGTGCCAGTAGTCTAAGACCTAGCGGGCTGGGCTCCTACGAGCAGTACTTC
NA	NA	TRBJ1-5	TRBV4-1	CASSHTGGNQPQHF	TGCGCCAGCAGCCACACGGGGGGCAATCAGCCCCAGCATTTT
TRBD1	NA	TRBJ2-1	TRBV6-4	CASRRDRGQNEQFF	TGTGCCAGCCGCCGGGACAGGGGGCAAAATGAGCAGTTCTTC
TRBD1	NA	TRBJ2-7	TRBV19	CASSQGVTYEQYF	TGTGCCAGTTCACAGGGGGTTACCTACGAGCAGTACTTC
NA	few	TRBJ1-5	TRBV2	CASRAPGRGNNQPQHF	TGTGCCAGCAGAGCACCGGGGAGGGGGAACAATCAGCCCCAGCATTTT
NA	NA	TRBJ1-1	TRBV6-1	CASSVSTANTEAFF	TGTGCCAGCAGTGTCTCCACAGCGAACACTGAAGCTTTCTTT
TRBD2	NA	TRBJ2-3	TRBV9	CASSVASGREGGTDTQYF	TGTGCCAGCAGCGTAGCTAGCGGGAGAGAGGGGGGCACAGATACGCAGTATTTT